This TCR beta chain comes out of a study of blood T cell repertoires in COVID-19. Study-wide context: PBMCs, B-cell-depleted T cells, or T cells provided the cDNA or gDNA that made up the material.

This clone was counted only a few times. This CDR3 is built from 14 residues. The V end was cut by 7 bases, the J end by 9 bases, with 21 bases between. The V gene's germline CDR1 is MGHDK and CDR2 SYGVNS. Data came from immunoSEQ multiplex PCR; TCRdb stores just in-frame clones and leaves some out. The data hold approximately 300,000 clones, with under 90% observed a single time. Categorization into cohorts depended on clinical history that participants reported. All recovered Cohort 3 donors got two negative PCRs, got clearance, or saw symptom resolution. The specimen sequenced was PBMCs or T cells enriched from blood (not recorded which). The V gene is TRBV25-1, the J gene TRBJ1-2; possibly TRBD1 for D (5 bases). The receptor was isolated from a man aged 25 to 40 who had recovered from COVID-19. This chain's CDR3 is CASIKSGAGLRYTF. DNA for the CDR3: TGTGCCAGCATAAAGAGTGGGGCAGGGTTGCGCTACACCTTC.